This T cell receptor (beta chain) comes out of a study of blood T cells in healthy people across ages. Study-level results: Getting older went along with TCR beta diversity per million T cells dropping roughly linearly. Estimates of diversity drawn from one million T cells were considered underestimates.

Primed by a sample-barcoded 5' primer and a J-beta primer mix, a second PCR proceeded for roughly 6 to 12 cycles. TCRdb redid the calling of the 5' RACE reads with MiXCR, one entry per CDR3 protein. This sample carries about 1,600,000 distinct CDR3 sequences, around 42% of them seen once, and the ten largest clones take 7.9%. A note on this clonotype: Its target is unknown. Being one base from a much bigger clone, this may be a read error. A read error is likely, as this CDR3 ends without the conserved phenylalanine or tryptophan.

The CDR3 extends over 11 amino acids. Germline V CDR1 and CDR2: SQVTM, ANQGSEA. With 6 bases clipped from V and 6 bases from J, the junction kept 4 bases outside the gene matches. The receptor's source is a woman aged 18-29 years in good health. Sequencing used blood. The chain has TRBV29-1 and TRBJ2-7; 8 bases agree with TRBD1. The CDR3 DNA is TGCAGCGTAGGACAGGGCAGCGAGCAGTACCTC. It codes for CSVGQGSEQYL.